What follows is one T cell receptor beta chain and its context. At sampling all donors were nominally healthy, likely with unrecorded immune exposures. This CDR3 is built from 13 residues. V gave up 5 bases and J gave up 3 bases, with 10 bases separating them. CDR1 and CDR2 from the germline V gene are SSHAT and FNYEAQ (reference sequence). Primers: 60 Vbeta forward and 13 Jbeta reverse. The method was immunoSEQ multiplex PCR; TCRdb's version includes in-frame clones alone and lacks a portion of them. The sample consists of 90,000 to 95,000 clones, roughly four fifths of them appearing once. The record originates from a study of cytomegalovirus exposure and HLA in healthy donors.

Input material: PBMCs. The V gene is TRBV7-7, the J gene TRBJ1-1; perhaps TRBD1 as D (5 bases). The clonotype comes from a young man in good health and CMV-seronegative. The CDR3 reads CASSAAGDTEAFF. The CDR3 region has the DNA TGTGCCAGCAGCGCCGCGGGGGACACTGAAGCTTTCTTT.